Only a few counts were recorded for the clone carrying this TCR beta chain. Followed over time, Seattle patients had been enrolled while infection was active. This entry is derived from a study of blood T cell repertoires in COVID-19. As for the study in general: PBMCs, B-cell-depleted T cells, or T cells were the source of the cDNA or gDNA that made up the material.

In the original processing: Reference gene primer amplification gave estimated nucleated cell counts. Sequencing used immunoSEQ multiplex PCR; TCRdb keeps in-frame clones, though not all of them. That table furnishes V, J and clone size, whereas the DNA furnished D and trimming. The table includes about 180,000 clones, roughly four fifths detected once. CDR1 and CDR2 from the germline V gene are SGHAT and FQNNGV. Trimming left V 8 bases short and J 4 bases short, with 29 bases between. The CDR3 runs 18 residues. The rearrangement uses TRBV11-2 and TRBJ1-1; D unresolved. The sample taken for sequencing was peripheral blood. The sequence was obtained from a woman aged 70-85 years with COVID-19, enrolled during active disease. The CDR3 reads CASPPRGGRPNVGTEAFF. CDR3 sequence (DNA): TGTGCCAGCCCCCCGAGAGGAGGACGTCCCAATGTCGGCACTGAAGCTTTCTTT.